This entry lists 9 T cell receptor beta chains sequenced from one sample in a study of cytomegalovirus exposure and HLA in healthy donors (dated by TCRdb to between 2016 and 2019). The library was built by means of the immunoSEQ multiplex PCR assay. TCRdb re-hosts the immuneACCESS table, in-frame sequences only. Its copies lack some clones; in the studies checked, an unresolved V gene accounts for under half of them, and the cause for the rest is not known. For this sample there are about 330,000 clones; 87% appear just once. The ten largest clones capture roughly 1.2% of the sample. The sample was PBMCs. The source is a woman aged 30 to 39 in good health and CMV-seropositive.

This chain joins TRBV4-3 and TRBJ1-2; D is perhaps TRBD1 (5 bases). Germline V gene sequence: CDR1 LGHNA, CDR2 YSLEER. CDR3 length: 14 residues. V was clipped by 0 bases and J by 3 bases, with 8 bases between them. The CDR3 protein is CASSQDSGDYGYTF. The CDR3 coding sequence is TGCGCCAGCAGCCAAGATTCGGGGGACTATGGCTACACCTTC.

The sample holds one count of this clone. The chain employs TRBV19 and TRBJ1-6; 7 bases align to TRBD1. Germline assignment: CDR1 LNHDA and CDR2 SQIVND (reference sequence). The junction had 5 bases not matched to a gene; V was cut back by 6 bases and J by 0 bases. The CDR3 loop spans 16 amino acids. CDR3 region: CASRRTGDSYNSPLHF. CDR3 sequence (DNA): TGTGCCAGTAGAAGAACAGGGGACTCCTATAATTCACCCCTCCACTTT.

This chain uses TRBV10-3 with TRBJ2-1; 8 nucleotides match TRBD2. Germline V gene sequence: CDR1 ENHRY, CDR2 SYGVKD. The ends lost 0 bases at V and 8 bases at J; junction bases unmatched: 6. The CDR3 length is 15 residues. CDR3 coding DNA: TGTGCCATCAGTGAGTCGAATCTAGCGGGCCATGAGCAGTTCTTC. Translating gives CAISESNLAGHEQFF.

The sample holds one count of this clone. The chain recombines TRBV5-6 with TRBJ1-4; D unclear. Per the germline V gene, CDR1 is SGHDT and CDR2 is YYEEEE. The germline V and J ends were trimmed by 0 bases and 4 bases, with 4 bases remaining between them. This CDR3 region has 13 residues. CDR3 in DNA: TGTGCCAGCAGCTTGGGTAGTAATGAAAAACTGTTTTTT. Protein product: CASSLGSNEKLFF.

This chain uses TRBV29-1 with TRBJ2-3; the D is unclear. Germline loops: CDR1 SQVTM, CDR2 ANQGSEA. The CDR3 runs 14 residues. Trimming removed 3 bases from V and 0 bases from J, with 10 bases in between. CDR3 in amino acids: CSVEIGPSTDTQYF. The CDR3 nucleotides read TGCAGCGTTGAGATTGGTCCTAGCACAGATACGCAGTATTTT.

The table lists this clone with a few counts. V usage is TRBV28 and J usage is TRBJ1-6; TRBD1 matches at 9 bases. Germline CDR1 and CDR2: MDHEN and SYDVKM. The CDR3 covers 17 residues. The V and J ends lost 1 base and 7 bases, in that order; junction bases with no gene match: 8. CDR3 loop: CASSLFSPGTGNSPLHF. In nucleotides, the CDR3 is TGTGCCAGCAGTTTATTTTCCCCCGGGACAGGGAATTCACCCCTCCACTTT. The full variable domain, in which reference TRBV28 and TRBJ1-6 provide the parts outside the CDR3, is DVKVTQSSRYLVKRTGEKVFLECVQDMDHENMFWYRQDPGLGLRLIYFSYDVKMKEKGDIPEGYSVSREKKERFSLILESASTNQTSMYLCASSLFSPGTGNSPLHFGNGTRLTVT.

The chain is built from TRBV30 and TRBJ1-1, with D unclear. V dropped 0 bases and J dropped 7 bases, with 6 bases sitting between them. This CDR3 comprises 11 residues. Germline values: CDR1 GTSNPN, CDR2 SVGIG (reference sequence). CDR3 sequence (DNA): TGTGCCTGGAGTGTGGGAAATGAAGCTTTCTTT. Its translation: CAWSVGNEAFF.

The chain recombines TRBV27 with TRBJ2-3; 10 positions match TRBD2. V was clipped by 2 bases and J by 9 bases; unmatched bases: 2. The CDR3 runs 13 residues. Germline loops: CDR1 MNHEY, CDR2 SMNVEV (reference sequence). CDR3 protein: CASSLAAGGTQYF. The CDR3 bases are TGTGCCAGCAGTTTAGCAGCGGGAGGGACGCAGTATTTT.

The chain is built from TRBV25-1 and TRBJ2-1; unclear D gene. The CDR3 length is 12 residues. Trimming left V 6 bases short and J 7 bases short, with 10 bases between. Germline assignment: CDR1 MGHDK and CDR2 SYGVNS. CDR3 nucleotide sequence: TGTGCCAGCAGGCCTTTATCAAATGAGCAGTTCTTC. This translates into CASRPLSNEQFF. Supplemented by reference TRBV25-1 and TRBJ2-1, the full variable domain reads EADIYQTPRYLVIGTGKKITLECSQTMGHDKMYWYQQDPGMELHLIHYSYGVNSTEKGDLSSESTVSRIRTEHFPLTLESARPSHTSQYLCASRPLSNEQFFGPGTRLTVL.